This T cell receptor (beta chain) was sequenced during a study of T cells in Graves' hyperthyroidism and ophthalmopathy. CDR3 length equals 17 residues. Trimming left V 8 bases short and J 0 bases short, with 20 bases between. The germline V gene encodes CDR1 GTSNPN and CDR2 SVGIG (reference sequence). Those with hyperthyroidism were 18 to 65 years old, newly diagnosed, and ill for under 2 months. About 10 ml fresh peripheral blood yielded the PBMCs. Amplified TCR beta CDR3 regions derived from RNA transcripts. Researchers ran a first-round RT-PCR on the TCR CDR3 using the HTBI primer set. TCRdb reanalysed the multiplex PCR reads using MiXCR and keeps one entry per CDR3 protein. Of a few hundred thousand distinct CDR3 sequences detected, 15% to 19% appear once; the ten largest clones hold 6.5% to 8%.

Sample: blood. The clonotype was recovered from a woman aged 25 to 39 with Graves' hyperthyroidism. V is TRBV30 and J is TRBJ2-6; a weak D match, TRBD1 (6 bases). The CDR3 is CARSMGTPASGANVLTF. The CDR3 DNA sequence: TGTGCCCGCAGTATGGGGACACCCGCCTCTGGGGCCAACGTCCTGACTTTC. The full variable domain, completed using reference TRBV30 and TRBJ2-6, is SQTIHQWPATLVQPVGSPLSLECTVEGTSNPNLYWYRQAAGRGLQLLFYSVGIGQISSEVPQNLSASRPQDRQFILSSKKLLLSDSGFYLCARSMGTPASGANVLTFGAGSRLTVL.